This T cell receptor (beta chain) was identified during a study of OX40 agonist ivuxolimab in advanced cancers. At the level of the study: Subjects had a mean age of around 60 years, with a range of 23 to 79; approximately 83% were male.

The method was immunoSEQ multiplex PCR; TCRdb's version includes in-frame clones alone and lacks a portion of them. The sample carries about 90,000 clones, almost 90% recorded once. On this clone itself: Its cognate antigen is unknown.

The CDR3 covers 15 residues. V lost 4 bases to trimming and J lost 4 bases, with 14 bases between them. From germline, CDR1 is SGHNT and CDR2 YENEEA. If patients had autoimmune disease history or systemic immunosuppression, they were excluded. Study-level points and caveats: On average, CD8+ T cells showed a greater number of expanded clones than CD4+. In the 0.1-3.0 mg/kg groups, partial responders showed among the lowest expansion.

This clonotype originated in an adult with an advanced solid tumor such as melanoma, head and neck, liver or kidney cancer. The sequenced sample was CD4+ or CD8+ T cells sorted from blood, obtained in a trial of the OX40 agonist ivuxolimab. The chain couples TRBV11-3 to TRBJ2-1; D is unclear. The CDR3 DNA reads TGTGCCAGCAGCTCCTCGGGCAGGCCGTACAATGAGCAGTTCTTC. Translation: CASSSSGRPYNEQFF.